These 22 T cell receptor beta chains originate from one sample sequenced in a study of blood T cell repertoires in COVID-19. Some clones are missing from TCRdb's copy, which holds only in-frame ones; the method was immunoSEQ multiplex PCR. The table records about 200,000 clones, around 90% of them present only once. Sequenced sample: peripheral blood. These receptor sequences come from a human donor in a cohort sampled during active COVID-19.

The chain combines TRBV6-1 with TRBJ2-5; 11 bases fit TRBD2. Germline V gene lookup returns CDR1 MNHNS and CDR2 SASEGT. The CDR3 is made up of 15 amino acids. The V segment lost 3 bases and the J segment 2 bases; nucleotides outside the gene matches: 2. The DNA of the CDR3 is TGTGCCAGCAGTGATTTAGCGGGGGGGCAAGAGACCCAGTACTTC. As protein: CASSDLAGGQETQYF.

V and J are TRBV4-1 and TRBJ2-1; D is unresolved. V was trimmed by 2 bases and J by 1 base, leaving 9 bases between them. Per germline, CDR1 MGHRA and CDR2 YSYEKL. There are 15 residues in the CDR3. CDR3 region: CASSQWQASYNEQFF. CDR3 bases: TGCGCCAGCAGCCAATGGCAGGCTTCCTACAATGAGCAGTTCTTC.

This chain joins TRBV5-1 and TRBJ2-4; possibly TRBD1 for D (6 bases). This CDR3 is built from 15 residues. Per the germline V gene, CDR1 is SGHRS and CDR2 is YFSETQ. The ends were cut back, 0 bases at V and 4 bases at J, with 11 bases in the middle. The CDR3 here is CASSLEGRGKNIQYF. In nucleotides, the CDR3 is TGCGCCAGCAGCTTGGAGGGCAGGGGTAAAAACATTCAGTACTTC.

The chain is built from TRBV19 and TRBJ1-1, with no clear D. Germline CDR1 reads LNHDA; CDR2 reads SQIVND (reference sequence). CDR3 size: 17 residues. V lost 6 bases and J 0 bases, leaving 20 bases between the germline ends. As DNA, the CDR3 is TGTGCCAGTAGCGCGGCATGGAACCCAATAATGAACACTGAAGCTTTCTTT. Protein product: CASSAAWNPIMNTEAFF.

The gene calls are TRBV7-2 and TRBJ1-2; D gene uncertain. V was cut by 4 bases and J by 4 bases, with 7 bases left in between. This CDR3 is built from 12 residues. Germline V lookup: CDR1 SGHTA, CDR2 FQGNSA. CDR3 sequence reads: CASSSRLYGYTF. CDR3 sequence (DNA): TGTGCCAGCAGCTCCCGACTCTATGGCTACACCTTC.

This clone was picked up one time. The rearrangement uses TRBV30 and TRBJ1-6; D might be TRBD1 (6 bases). This CDR3 spans 15 amino acids. V was pared by 4 bases and J by 0 bases, with 10 bases between. CDR1 is GTSNPN, CDR2 SVGIG, per germline (reference sequence). DNA of the CDR3: TGTGCCTGGAAGGGGGGGAGCTCCTATAATTCACCCCTCCACTTT. Its protein is CAWKGGSSYNSPLHF.

The sample holds one count of this clone. The chain is built from TRBV2 and TRBJ2-3; 7 nucleotides align to TRBD1. The CDR3 contains 15 residues. V shed 3 bases, J shed 4 bases, and the junction held 7 bases outside the gene matches. Per the germline V gene, CDR1 is SNHLY and CDR2 is FYNNEI. The CDR3 DNA follows: TGTGCCAGCAGTGAGAAATCCGACAGGGCAGATACGCAGTATTTT. Translated: CASSEKSDRADTQYF.

The chain combines TRBV19 with TRBJ2-3, with 12 bases matching TRBD2. Trimming took 5 bases from V and 5 from J; bases not matched to a gene: 5. The CDR3 sequence is 15 residues long. The germline CDR1 and CDR2 sequences are LNHDA and SQIVND (reference sequence). The CDR3 sequence is CASSATSGSLDTQYF. The CDR3 DNA reads TGTGCCAGTAGTGCGACTAGCGGGAGTTTAGATACGCAGTATTTT.

The gene calls are TRBV18 and TRBJ2-1; 15 nucleotides match TRBD2. Germline CDR1 is KGHSH and CDR2 is LQKENI. The CDR3 covers 20 residues. Germline trimming cut 3 bases from V and 2 bases from J; bases unmatched to any gene: 11. The CDR3: CASSPWGLAGGLSTYNEQFF. Here the CDR3 DNA reads TGTGCCAGCTCACCCTGGGGACTAGCGGGAGGTCTCTCCACCTACAATGAGCAGTTCTTC.

This chain uses TRBV7-2 with TRBJ1-2; 9 bases fit TRBD1. Germline loops: CDR1 SGHTA, CDR2 FQGNSA. V shed 5 bases and J 5 bases; nucleotides not matched to a gene: 12. This CDR3 region has 16 residues. CDR3 bases: TGTGCCAGCAGCCAACTCCGGGACAGGGAAGTATATGGCTACACCTTC. Translating it yields CASSQLRDREVYGYTF.

This chain connects TRBV24-1 to TRBJ2-1; no reliable D call. CDR1 is KGHDR, CDR2 SFDVKD, per germline. With 2 bases removed from V and 1 base from J, the gap between germline ends came to 8 bases. This CDR3 spans 15 amino acids. Here the CDR3 reads CATSDSSASYNEQFF. CDR3 in DNA: TGTGCCACCAGTGATTCAAGCGCATCCTACAATGAGCAGTTCTTC.

The V call is TRBV19, the J call TRBJ1-2; 8 nucleotides line up with TRBD1. V was clipped by 5 bases and J by 7 bases; unmatched bases: 9. The germline V gene encodes CDR1 LNHDA and CDR2 SQIVND (reference sequence). This CDR3 contains 14 residues. The CDR3 sequence is CASSVQTGVGGYTF. CDR3 coding DNA: TGTGCCAGTAGTGTTCAGACAGGGGTCGGTGGCTACACCTTC. Full variable domain (rest looked up from reference TRBV19 and TRBJ1-2): DGGITQSPKYLFRKEGQNVTLSCEQNLNHDAMYWYRQDPGQGLRLIYYSQIVNDFQKGDIAEGYSVSREKKESFPLTVTSAQKNPTAFYLCASSVQTGVGGYTFGSGTRLTVV.

A word on this clone: Germline and junction disagree at one end, which may indicate a read error. The chain is built from TRBV30 and TRBJ2-6, with D perhaps matching TRBD2 (5 bases). The CDR3 spans 12 residues. Germline V CDR1 and CDR2: GTSNPN, SVGIG (reference sequence). The CDR3 spells CAWSAGPGKRAF. CDR3 nucleotides: TGTGCCTGGAGTGCTGGTCCCGGGAAAAGGGCTTTC.

This chain joins TRBV5-1 and TRBJ1-4; 10 bases are shared with TRBD1. V lost 3 bases to trimming and J lost 3 bases; unmatched junction nucleotides: 20. CDR1 SGHRS and CDR2 YFSETQ come from the germline V gene. The CDR3 loop spans 21 amino acids. The DNA of the CDR3 is TGCGCCAGCAGCTCCGGTCGTTCGGGACAGGGGAAGAAGAGGGCTAATGAAAAACTGTTTTTT. This encodes CASSSGRSGQGKKRANEKLFF.

The chain employs TRBV5-6 and TRBJ2-7, with 11 bases lining up with TRBD2. This CDR3 is 17 amino acids long. Germline values: CDR1 SGHDT, CDR2 YYEEEE. V dropped 4 bases and J dropped 5; count of bases not matched to a gene: 14. CDR3 loop: CASSPARFLAGGNEQYF. The CDR3 DNA reads TGTGCCAGCAGCCCGGCGAGGTTCCTAGCGGGAGGAAACGAGCAGTACTTC.

This chain uses TRBV29-1 with TRBJ2-1, with 8 bases fitting TRBD1. The CDR3 spans 15 residues. CDR1 is SQVTM, CDR2 ANQGSEA, per germline. Trimming cost V 2 bases and J 3 bases; bases outside gene matches: 6. The CDR3 spells CSVERTGKIYNEQFF. DNA for the CDR3: TGCAGCGTTGAACGGACAGGGAAAATCTACAATGAGCAGTTCTTC.

The V call is TRBV30, the J call TRBJ2-5; 8 nucleotides match TRBD2. The junction had 14 bases not matched to a gene; V was cut back by 1 base and J by 7 bases. Germline lookup yields CDR1 GTSNPN and CDR2 SVGIG (reference sequence). This CDR3 comprises 16 residues. In nucleotides, the CDR3 is TGTGCCTGGAGTGCCCGAGGGACTAGTAGGAGGGGGACCCAGTACTTC. Protein: CAWSARGTSRRGTQYF.

V usage is TRBV29-1 and J usage is TRBJ1-1, with D uncertain. This CDR3 region has 13 residues. The germline gives CDR1 SQVTM, CDR2 ANQGSEA. V dropped 3 bases and J dropped 0 bases, with 8 bases sitting between them. In nucleotides, the CDR3 is TGCAGCGTTGATCGCAGGCTGAACACTGAAGCTTTCTTT. It is translated as CSVDRRLNTEAFF.

As to this clone: At the DNA level, this CDR3 is encoded by other sequences in the same sample as well. This chain connects TRBV5-4 to TRBJ2-2; 12 bases align to TRBD2. With V trimmed by 0 bases and J by 6 bases, 3 bases remained unmatched. CDR3 size: 16 residues. Germline V CDR1 and CDR2: SGHNT, YYREEE (reference sequence). CDR3 protein: CASSLGLAGVPGELFF. The CDR3 nucleotides read TGTGCCAGCAGCTTGGGACTAGCGGGGGTCCCCGGGGAGCTGTTTTTT.

The chain links TRBV20-1 to TRBJ2-5; D is undetermined. CDR1 is DFQATT and CDR2 is SNEGSKA in the germline V gene (reference sequence). This CDR3 has 11 amino acids. V lost 4 bases and J 5 bases, leaving 8 bases between the germline ends. The CDR3 spells CSAKQSETQYF. Written as DNA, the CDR3 is TGCAGTGCTAAACAATCGGAGACCCAGTACTTC.

This sequence joins TRBV6-5 and TRBJ1-1; 10 nucleotides align to TRBD1. This CDR3 region has 14 residues. The trim removed 2 bases at V and 9 bases at J, leaving 6 bases unmatched. Looked up from germline, CDR1 is MNHEY and CDR2 is SVGAGI. The CDR3 loop is CASSYPGTGEKAFF. In DNA, the CDR3 is TGTGCCAGCAGTTACCCCGGGACAGGGGAGAAAGCTTTCTTT.

This sequence joins TRBV2 and TRBJ2-7, with 9 bases identical to TRBD2. Trimming cost V 8 bases and J 9 bases; bases outside gene matches: 14. Per the germline V gene, CDR1 is SNHLY and CDR2 is FYNNEI. The CDR3 runs 14 residues. CDR3 bases: TGTGCCAGCGCGTGGACTAGCGATTTTTCGGTGCAGTACTTC. It yields the protein CASAWTSDFSVQYF.